The rows below give T cell receptor beta chains drawn from one sample of a study of cytomegalovirus exposure and HLA in healthy donors. Produced via immunoSEQ multiplex PCR; TCRdb's table is partial and in-frame only. Here the sample spans about 210,000 clones, roughly 80% being singletons. The sample was PBMCs. Receptors were obtained from a man between 35 and 55 years old in good health and CMV-seropositive. Each CDR3 is given with its conserved first and last residue. Fields, in order: CDR3 protein, CDR3 DNA, D gene, CDR3 length, J gene, clone size, V gene. A D gene is named only where the DNA matches it firmly. Only part of the rows carry a size: once, few, many, or a class if the clone is expanded.

CASSPRDSNQPQHF | TGTGCCAGCTCACCAAGAGATAGCAATCAGCCCCAGCATTTT | NA | 14 | TRBJ1-5 | NA | TRBV18
CASSLGTGVFRYEQYF | TGTGCCAGCAGCTTGGGGACAGGGGTTTTTCGCTACGAGCAGTACTTC | TRBD1 | 16 | TRBJ2-7 | NA | TRBV5-4
CSAKGLAGGADTQYF | TGCAGCGCCAAGGGGCTAGCGGGAGGAGCAGATACGCAGTATTTT | TRBD2 | 15 | TRBJ2-3 | NA | TRBV29-1
CASSYPGTGLTESFF | TGTGCCAGCAGCTACCCCGGGACAGGCCTCACTGAATCTTTCTTT | TRBD1 | 15 | TRBJ1-1 | NA | TRBV7-9
CASRPSSASYEQYF | TGCGCCAGCAGGCCCTCTAGCGCCTCCTACGAGCAGTACTTC | NA | 14 | TRBJ2-7 | NA | TRBV5-1
CASSASQGYNEQYF | TGTGCCAGCAGCGCAAGTCAGGGGTATAACGAGCAGTACTTC | NA | 14 | TRBJ2-7 | NA | TRBV7-9
CASSISRGAGGGNEQFF | TGCGCCAGCAGCATATCCCGGGGTGCGGGAGGGGGCAATGAGCAGTTCTTC | TRBD2 | 17 | TRBJ2-1 | NA | TRBV4-3
CASSGLGQGTGRQPQHF | TGTGCCAGCAGTGGGCTGGGACAGGGGACGGGAAGACAGCCCCAGCATTTT | TRBD1 | 17 | TRBJ1-5 | NA | TRBV28
CASSFRDRGNEQYF | TGTGCCAGCAGCTTCCGGGACAGGGGCAACGAGCAGTACTTC | TRBD1 | 14 | TRBJ2-7 | NA | TRBV7-2
CAISRLPSPRDQYQETQYF | TGTGCCATCAGTAGACTCCCGAGTCCGCGGGACCAGTACCAAGAGACCCAGTACTTC | NA | 19 | TRBJ2-5 | NA | TRBV10-3
CASGERLTYEQYF | TGTGCCAGCGGTGAGCGGTTGACCTACGAGCAGTACTTC | NA | 13 | TRBJ2-7 | NA | TRBV6-6
CASSSSQAQVEQYF | TGTGCCAGCAGCTCCTCGCAGGCGCAGGTCGAGCAGTACTTC | NA | 14 | TRBJ2-7 | NA | TRBV11-2
CASSYDSLTYEQYF | TGTGCCAGCAGCTACGACAGTCTTACCTACGAGCAGTACTTC | NA | 14 | TRBJ2-7 | NA | TRBV7-9
CASRGTGETEAFF | TGTGCCAGCAGGGGGACAGGGGAAACTGAAGCTTTCTTT | TRBD1 | 13 | TRBJ1-1 | NA | TRBV2
CASRGGQMNTEAFF | TGTGCCAGCAGGGGGGGACAGATGAACACTGAAGCTTTCTTT | TRBD1 | 14 | TRBJ1-1 | few | TRBV6-5
CASSKPATSGHEQYF | TGTGCCAGCAGCAAACCGGCCACTAGCGGACACGAGCAGTACTTC | NA | 15 | TRBJ2-7 | once | TRBV21-1
CASSRQGVGGNTIYF | TGTGCCAGCAGCCGTCAGGGGGTGGGAGGAAACACCATATATTTT | TRBD1 | 15 | TRBJ1-3 | NA | TRBV4-2
CASSPGQGVNEQYF | TGTGCCAGCAGCCCGGGACAGGGTGTCAACGAGCAGTACTTC | TRBD1 | 14 | TRBJ2-7 | NA | TRBV7-3
CASSWTDNEQFF | TGTGCCAGCAGCTGGACAGACAATGAGCAGTTCTTC | NA | 12 | TRBJ2-1 | NA | TRBV13
CASSSTANTEAFF | TGCGCCAGCAGCTCGACAGCGAACACTGAAGCTTTCTTT | NA | 13 | TRBJ1-1 | NA | TRBV5-1
CASSSIGILTTDTQYF | TGTGCCAGCAGTTCGATCGGGATCCTAACCACAGATACGCAGTATTTT | NA | 16 | TRBJ2-3 | NA | TRBV28
CSVRRTGGSTDTQYF | TGCAGCGTGCGCAGGACAGGGGGGAGCACAGATACGCAGTATTTT | TRBD1 | 15 | TRBJ2-3 | NA | TRBV29-1
CASSVLNRDGYTF | TGTGCCAGCAGTGTTTTAAACAGGGATGGCTACACCTTC | NA | 13 | TRBJ1-2 | NA | TRBV6-1
CASFPRTSGRRTGELFF | TGTGCCAGTTTTCCGAGGACTAGCGGGAGAAGGACCGGGGAGCTGTTTTTT | TRBD2 | 17 | TRBJ2-2 | NA | TRBV28
CSAGGLSEQYF | TGCAGCGCCGGAGGGTTGTCCGAGCAGTACTTC | NA | 11 | TRBJ2-7 | NA | TRBV29-1
CASSPTINTGELFF | TGTGCCAGCAGTCCCACAATAAACACCGGGGAGCTGTTTTTT | NA | 14 | TRBJ2-2 | few | TRBV7-9
CASSFSGGAQETQYF | TGTGCCAGCAGCTTTAGCGGGGGGGCCCAAGAGACCCAGTACTTC | TRBD2 | 15 | TRBJ2-5 | once | TRBV13
CSVGGQGMGAQYF | TGCAGCGTTGGAGGACAGGGTATGGGAGCCCAGTACTTC | TRBD1 | 13 | TRBJ2-5 | NA | TRBV29-1
CASSGRDTYNEQFF | TGTGCCAGCAGCGGCCGGGACACTTACAATGAGCAGTTCTTC | NA | 14 | TRBJ2-1 | NA | TRBV7-2
CASSPPGGTQYF | TGTGCCAGCAGCCCCCCGGGGGGTACGCAGTATTTT | TRBD2 | 12 | TRBJ2-3 | NA | TRBV7-2
CASSHTGTGDTIYF | TGTGCCAGCAGTCACACAGGGACAGGGGACACCATATATTTT | TRBD1 | 14 | TRBJ1-3 | NA | TRBV28
CASSSNGAGNSPLHF | TGTGCCAGCAGTTCGAATGGGGCAGGGAATTCACCCCTCCACTTT | NA | 15 | TRBJ1-6 | NA | TRBV27